This is a list of T cell receptor beta chains from one sample in a study of immune heterogeneity within non-small cell lung tumors. TCRdb called the multiplex PCR reads again in MiXCR, with one record for every CDR3 protein. Of 8,500 to 11,000 distinct CDR3 sequences listed, less than 20% are singletons. Input material: lung tumor tissue. All receptors come from a man aged 35 to 55 with non-small cell lung cancer. The CDR3 runs from the conserved cysteine through the conserved F or W. The D gene is left open where the match is weak. Rows give clone size only sometimes, using once, few, many, or a class for an expanded clone.

CDR3aa: CASSPPGQGAHEQYF; CDR3nt: TGTGCCAGCTCACCACCGGGACAGGGGGCTCACGAGCAGTACTTC; v_gene: TRBV18; d_gene: TRBD1; j_gene: TRBJ2-7; abundance: medium-sized
CDR3aa: CSARELAGAYNEQFF; CDR3nt: TGCAGTGCTAGAGAGCTAGCGGGGGCCTACAATGAGCAGTTCTTC; v_gene: TRBV20-1; d_gene: TRBD2; j_gene: TRBJ2-1; abundance: many
CDR3aa: CASSLRGKYEQYF; CDR3nt: TGTGCCAGCAGCCTTAGAGGGAAGTACGAGCAGTACTTC; v_gene: TRBV3-1; d_gene: -; j_gene: TRBJ2-7; abundance: many
CDR3aa: CASSLWTGADEQYF; CDR3nt: TGTGCCAGCTCCCTCTGGACAGGGGCTGATGAGCAGTACTTC; v_gene: TRBV6-1; d_gene: TRBD1; j_gene: TRBJ2-7; abundance: medium-sized
CDR3aa: CASSYFVGGTAYEQYF; CDR3nt: TGTGCCAGCAGTTACTTCGTGGGCGGGACAGCCTACGAGCAGTACTTC; v_gene: TRBV6-5; d_gene: -; j_gene: TRBJ2-7; abundance: once
CDR3aa: CATSSDDPDRIRDFSYNEQFF; CDR3nt: TGTGCCACCAGCAGTGACGATCCCGATCGGATCCGTGACTTCTCCTACAATGAGCAGTTCTTC; v_gene: TRBV15; d_gene: -; j_gene: TRBJ2-1; abundance: many
CDR3aa: CASSFRAAGEQYF; CDR3nt: TGTGCCAGCAGCTTCCGGGCTGCTGGCGAGCAGTACTTC; v_gene: TRBV5-8; d_gene: -; j_gene: TRBJ2-7; abundance: -
CDR3aa: CASSQTPGDTEAFF; CDR3nt: TGCGCCAGCAGCCAAACTCCAGGGGACACTGAAGCTTTCTTT; v_gene: TRBV4-3; d_gene: -; j_gene: TRBJ1-1; abundance: -
CDR3aa: CSVQTGGNTIYF; CDR3nt: TGCAGCGTTCAGACAGGAGGAAACACCATATATTTT; v_gene: TRBV29-1; d_gene: -; j_gene: TRBJ1-3; abundance: -
CDR3aa: CARSAPGREHQPQHF; CDR3nt: TGTGCCAGGAGCGCGCCGGGGCGGGAACATCAGCCCCAGCATTTT; v_gene: TRBV12-3/TRBV12-4; d_gene: -; j_gene: TRBJ1-5; abundance: -
CDR3aa: CASSPGRGGGHTQYF; CDR3nt: TGTGCCAGCAGCCCGGGGAGGGGTGGTGGTCATACGCAGTATTTT; v_gene: TRBV7-3; d_gene: TRBD2; j_gene: TRBJ2-3; abundance: many
CDR3aa: CASSYGQGPEKLFF; CDR3nt: TGTGCCAGCAGTTACGGACAGGGGCCTGAAAAACTGTTTTTT; v_gene: TRBV6-5; d_gene: TRBD1; j_gene: TRBJ1-4; abundance: -
CDR3aa: CASNTGTIQETQYF; CDR3nt: TGTGCCAGCAACACCGGGACTATACAAGAGACCCAGTACTTC; v_gene: TRBV12-3/TRBV12-4; d_gene: TRBD2; j_gene: TRBJ2-5; abundance: many
CDR3aa: CASSSAGTRDEQYF; CDR3nt: TGTGCCAGCAGTTCCGCCGGGACTAGAGACGAGCAGTACTTC; v_gene: TRBV12-3/TRBV12-4; d_gene: TRBD2; j_gene: TRBJ2-7; abundance: -
CDR3aa: CASSLVGETEAFF; CDR3nt: TGTGCCAGCAGCTTAGTAGGGGAAACTGAAGCTTTCTTT; v_gene: TRBV11-3; d_gene: -; j_gene: TRBJ1-1; abundance: many
CDR3aa: CANSVWSGCADTQYF; CDR3nt: TGTGCCAACAGCGTATGGAGCGGGTGCGCAGATACGCAGTATTTT; v_gene: TRBV9; d_gene: -; j_gene: TRBJ2-3; abundance: -
CDR3aa: CATKGQGRNYGYTF; CDR3nt: TGTGCCACCAAAGGACAGGGCCGTAACTATGGCTACACCTTC; v_gene: TRBV6-1; d_gene: TRBD1; j_gene: TRBJ1-2; abundance: -
CDR3aa: CASTGTGDSSEQYF; CDR3nt: TGTGCCAGCACCGGGACAGGGGACTCTAGCGAGCAGTACTTC; v_gene: TRBV12-3/TRBV12-4; d_gene: TRBD1; j_gene: TRBJ2-7; abundance: -
CDR3aa: CASSKAGGPLLQETQYF; CDR3nt: TGTGCCAGCAGCAAGGCGGGGGGGCCTCTACTCCAAGAGACCCAGTACTTC; v_gene: TRBV5-8; d_gene: TRBD2; j_gene: TRBJ2-5; abundance: many
CDR3aa: CASSLGGGSYGYTF; CDR3nt: TGCGCCAGCAGCTTGGGCGGGGGTTCATATGGCTACACCTTC; v_gene: TRBV5-1; d_gene: -; j_gene: TRBJ1-2; abundance: medium-sized
CDR3aa: CASSPDRDYGYTF; CDR3nt: TGTGCCAGCAGCCCCGACAGGGACTATGGCTACACCTTC; v_gene: TRBV11-2; d_gene: TRBD1; j_gene: TRBJ1-2; abundance: medium-sized
CDR3aa: CASSRGESLSNQPQHF; CDR3nt: TGTGCCAGCAGTCGGGGGGAAAGCCTTAGCAATCAGCCCCAGCATTTT; v_gene: TRBV27; d_gene: -; j_gene: TRBJ1-5; abundance: medium-sized
CDR3aa: CASSLGRIYEQYF; CDR3nt: TGTGCCAGCAGCTTAGGCAGGATATACGAGCAGTACTTC; v_gene: TRBV11-2; d_gene: -; j_gene: TRBJ2-7; abundance: -
CDR3aa: CASSQAGAPGYTF; CDR3nt: TGTGCCAGCAGCCAAGCGGGGGCGCCAGGCTACACCTTC; v_gene: TRBV3-1; d_gene: -; j_gene: TRBJ1-2; abundance: medium-sized
CDR3aa: CASSQDPLQGSTGELFF; CDR3nt: TGCGCCAGCAGCCAAGATCCCCTCCAGGGAAGCACCGGGGAGCTGTTTTTT; v_gene: TRBV4-3; d_gene: -; j_gene: TRBJ2-2; abundance: many
CDR3aa: CASSPPTAGELFF; CDR3nt: TGTGCCAGCAGTCCTCCGACAGCCGGGGAGCTGTTTTTT; v_gene: TRBV7-3; d_gene: -; j_gene: TRBJ2-2; abundance: many
CDR3aa: CASTPGLYYEQYF; CDR3nt: TGTGCCAGCACACCGGGACTGTACTACGAGCAGTACTTC; v_gene: TRBV6-2/TRBV6-3; d_gene: -; j_gene: TRBJ2-7; abundance: medium-sized
CDR3aa: CASSPREGTWETQYF; CDR3nt: TGTGCCAGCTCACCACGGGAGGGAACCTGGGAGACCCAGTACTTC; v_gene: TRBV18; d_gene: TRBD2; j_gene: TRBJ2-5; abundance: many
CDR3aa: CASSAEGGSYEQYF; CDR3nt: TGTGCCAGCAGCGCAGAGGGCGGCTCCTACGAGCAGTACTTC; v_gene: TRBV9; d_gene: -; j_gene: TRBJ2-7; abundance: -
CDR3aa: CASSLNRANSPLHF; CDR3nt: TGTGCCAGCAGCTTAAACAGGGCCAATTCACCCCTCCACTTT; v_gene: TRBV7-6; d_gene: -; j_gene: TRBJ1-6; abundance: -
CDR3aa: CSATPTATNLYNEQFF; CDR3nt: TGCAGTGCTACCCCCACGGCGACTAACCTCTACAATGAGCAGTTCTTC; v_gene: TRBV20-1; d_gene: -; j_gene: TRBJ2-1; abundance: many
CDR3aa: CASSSPHRGFVSPLLF; CDR3nt: TGTGCCAGCAGCTCACCCCACAGGGGGTTCGTTTCACCCCTCCTCTTT; v_gene: TRBV7-2; d_gene: TRBD1; j_gene: TRBJ1-6; abundance: -
CDR3aa: CASSNTGSGGETQYF; CDR3nt: TGTGCCAGCAGCAATACCGGCTCAGGGGGAGAGACCCAGTACTTC; v_gene: TRBV11-2; d_gene: TRBD1; j_gene: TRBJ2-5; abundance: many
CDR3aa: CASSYSLRGDTEAFF; CDR3nt: TGTGCCAGCAGTTACTCACTGAGGGGAGACACTGAAGCTTTCTTT; v_gene: TRBV6-5; d_gene: -; j_gene: TRBJ1-1; abundance: medium-sized
CDR3aa: CSARGTPGPETQYF; CDR3nt: TGCAGTGCTAGAGGGACTCCCGGTCCAGAGACCCAGTACTTC; v_gene: TRBV20-1; d_gene: -; j_gene: TRBJ2-5; abundance: many
CDR3aa: CASSRQGGLALYNEQFF; CDR3nt: TGTGCCAGCAGCCGTCAAGGTGGACTAGCGCTCTACAATGAGCAGTTCTTC; v_gene: TRBV11-1; d_gene: TRBD2; j_gene: TRBJ2-1; abundance: many
CDR3aa: CSAPSGDGYYGYTF; CDR3nt: TGCAGTGCTCCAAGTGGGGACGGCTACTATGGCTACACCTTC; v_gene: TRBV20-1; d_gene: -; j_gene: TRBJ1-2; abundance: -
CDR3aa: CASSQVREVSYNEQFF; CDR3nt: TGTGCCAGCAGCCAAGTGCGGGAGGTGTCCTACAATGAGCAGTTCTTC; v_gene: TRBV14; d_gene: TRBD2; j_gene: TRBJ2-1; abundance: -
CDR3aa: CASSPTRPAEAFF; CDR3nt: TGTGCCAGCTCCCCTACACGCCCAGCCGAAGCTTTCTTT; v_gene: TRBV18; d_gene: -; j_gene: TRBJ1-1; abundance: medium-sized
CDR3aa: CATWGPLNTEAFF; CDR3nt: TGTGCCACCTGGGGACCGCTGAACACTGAAGCTTTCTTT; v_gene: TRBV15; d_gene: -; j_gene: TRBJ1-1; abundance: medium-sized
CDR3aa: CASSLKAGANYGYTF; CDR3nt: TGTGCCAGCAGCTTAAAGGCCGGTGCTAACTATGGCTACACCTTC; v_gene: TRBV13; d_gene: -; j_gene: TRBJ1-2; abundance: few